This TCR beta chain was retrieved from a study of blood T cell repertoires in COVID-19. As for the study in general: Spain, Italy and the United States supplied samples that represented acute and convalescent COVID-19.

The CDR3 is made up of 13 amino acids. CDR1 is MNHEY and CDR2 is SVGAGI in the germline V gene. Trimming shortened V by 7 bases and J by 2 bases, and 12 bases separated the two germline ends. In the source study's methods: Reference gene primer amplification gave estimated nucleated cell counts. Some clones are missing from TCRdb's copy, which holds only in-frame ones; the method was immunoSEQ multiplex PCR. That table is the source of V, J and clone size, and D and trimming were worked out from the DNA. The table lists about 72,000 clones, 86% of them singletons. The sequenced sample was peripheral blood. The V gene is TRBV6-5, the J gene TRBJ2-7, with D perhaps matching TRBD1 (6 bases). The receptor was isolated from a woman aged 60-70 years with acute or convalescent COVID-19. The CDR3 sequence: CASITDSTYEQYF. The CDR3 region has the DNA TGTGCCAGCATAACGGACAGCACCTACGAGCAGTACTTC.